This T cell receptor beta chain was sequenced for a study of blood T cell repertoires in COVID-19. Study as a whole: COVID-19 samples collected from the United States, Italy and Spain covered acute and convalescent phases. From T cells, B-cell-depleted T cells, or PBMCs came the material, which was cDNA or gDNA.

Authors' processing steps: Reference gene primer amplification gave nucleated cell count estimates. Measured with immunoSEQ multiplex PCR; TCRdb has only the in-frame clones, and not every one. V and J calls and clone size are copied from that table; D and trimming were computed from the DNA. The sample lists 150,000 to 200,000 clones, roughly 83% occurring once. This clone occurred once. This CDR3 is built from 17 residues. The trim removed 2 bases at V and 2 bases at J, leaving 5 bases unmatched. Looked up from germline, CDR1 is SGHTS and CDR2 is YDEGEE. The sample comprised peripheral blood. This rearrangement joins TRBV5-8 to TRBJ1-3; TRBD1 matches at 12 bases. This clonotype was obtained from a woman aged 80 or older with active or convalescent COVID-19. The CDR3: CASSLRGQGAAGNTIYF. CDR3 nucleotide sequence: TGTGCCAGCAGCTTAAGGGGACAGGGGGCGGCTGGAAACACCATATATTTT.